Described below is a single TCR beta chain sequence and its context. Its specificity is unknown. The data derive from a study of shared clonotypes between healthy human individuals. Per the original methods: ImmunoSEQ gave junction-only sequences without quality scores, so filtering differed. Repertoires were generated with immunoSEQ multiplex PCR, while TCRdb's copy carries only in-frame clones and drops some. From that table come the V and J calls and clone size; the DNA was used to work out D and trimming. The sample includes under 1 million clones, approximately 97% of them seen just once. Study-wide findings and caveats: The sharing of roughly 5% of naive CD4 clonotypes was seen across several donors. In general, naive subsets displayed greater estimated richness than memory subsets did.

Naive CD8 cells lacked CD45RO, underwent positive selection for CCR7 and left out terminally differentiated effector memory CD45RA+ cells. The donors, healthy adults who were HIV-negative, had experienced no recent acute infections or vaccinations. Per germline, CDR1 LNHNV and CDR2 YYDKDF (reference sequence). The CDR3 runs to 16 residues. V was pared by 5 bases and J by 4 bases, with 11 bases of the junction left unmatched. The chain links TRBV15 to TRBJ1-2; TRBD1 aligns across 9 bases. Sequencing was carried out using naive CD8+ T cells sorted from blood. The sequence came from a man aged 30 to 45 in good health. CDR3 DNA: TGTGCCACCAGCTACTCACCGGGACAGGGATTCTATGGCTACACCTTC. Its protein is CATSYSPGQGFYGYTF.